The clone carrying this TCR beta chain showed up just a few times. These data originate in a study of control samples from healthy donors and cancer patients. The germline V gene has CDR1 SNHLY and CDR2 FYNNEI. Germline trimming cut 6 bases from V and 8 bases from J; bases unmatched to any gene: 9. CDR3 length equals 15 residues. This table comes from immunoSEQ multiplex PCR, and its TCRdb copy is limited to in-frame clones, with some not included. The data show approximately 100,000 clones, 70% to 90% seen once. The clonotype comes from a woman in her thirties or forties in good health. The chain recombines TRBV2 with TRBJ1-6, with 8 bases that match TRBD1. Sequences were obtained from blood. The CDR3 sequence: CASRAGTGGDSPLHF. CDR3 DNA: TGTGCCAGCAGGGCCGGGACAGGTGGCGATTCACCCCTCCACTTT. The variable domain in full, with the rest retrieved from reference TRBV2 and TRBJ1-6, is EPEVTQTPSHQVTQMGQEVILRCVPISNHLYFYWYRQILGQKVEFLVSFYNNEISEKSEIFDDQFSVERPDGSNFTLKIRSTKLEDSAMYFCASRAGTGGDSPLHFGNGTRLTVT.